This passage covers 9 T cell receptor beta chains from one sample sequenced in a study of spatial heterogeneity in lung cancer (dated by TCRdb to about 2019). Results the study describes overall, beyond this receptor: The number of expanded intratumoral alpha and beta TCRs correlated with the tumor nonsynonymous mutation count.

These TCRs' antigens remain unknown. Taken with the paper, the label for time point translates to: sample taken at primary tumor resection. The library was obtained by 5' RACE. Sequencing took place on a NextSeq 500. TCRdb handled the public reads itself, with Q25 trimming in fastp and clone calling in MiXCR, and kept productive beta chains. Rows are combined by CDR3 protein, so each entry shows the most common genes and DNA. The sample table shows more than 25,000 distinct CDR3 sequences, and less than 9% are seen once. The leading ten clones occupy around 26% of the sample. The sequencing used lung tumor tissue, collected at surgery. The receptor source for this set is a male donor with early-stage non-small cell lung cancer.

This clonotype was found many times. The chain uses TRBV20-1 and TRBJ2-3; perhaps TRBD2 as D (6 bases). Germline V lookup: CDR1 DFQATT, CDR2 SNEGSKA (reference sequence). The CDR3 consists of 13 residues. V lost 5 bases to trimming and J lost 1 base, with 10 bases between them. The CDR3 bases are TGCAGTGCTGCGGCTAGCGGCACAGATACGCAGTATTTT. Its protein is CSAAASGTDTQYF.

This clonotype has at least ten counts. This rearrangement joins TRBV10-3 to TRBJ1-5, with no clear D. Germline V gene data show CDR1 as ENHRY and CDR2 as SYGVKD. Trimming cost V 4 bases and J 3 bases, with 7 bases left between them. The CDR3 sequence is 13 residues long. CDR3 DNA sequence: TGTGCCATCAGTGGGGCCCCCAATCAGCCCCAGCATTTT. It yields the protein CAISGAPNQPQHF.

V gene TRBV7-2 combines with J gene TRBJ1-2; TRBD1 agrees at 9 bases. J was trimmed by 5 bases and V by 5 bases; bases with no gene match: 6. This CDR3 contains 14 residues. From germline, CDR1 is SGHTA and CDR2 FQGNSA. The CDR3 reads CASSGTGKAYGYTF. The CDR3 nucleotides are TGTGCCAGCAGCGGGACAGGGAAGGCTTATGGCTACACCTTC.

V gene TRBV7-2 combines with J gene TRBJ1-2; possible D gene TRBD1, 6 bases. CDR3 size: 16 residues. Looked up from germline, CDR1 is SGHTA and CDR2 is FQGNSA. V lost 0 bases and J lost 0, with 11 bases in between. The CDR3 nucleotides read TGTGCCAGCAGCTTAGCGCCGGGACAAGCTAACTATGGCTACACCTTC. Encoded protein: CASSLAPGQANYGYTF.

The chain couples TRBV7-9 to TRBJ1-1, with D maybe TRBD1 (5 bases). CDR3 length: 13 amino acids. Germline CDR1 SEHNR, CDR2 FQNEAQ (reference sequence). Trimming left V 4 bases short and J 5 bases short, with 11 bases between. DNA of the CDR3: TGTGCCAGCAGCTCCTGGGACGTAACTGAAGCTTTCTTT. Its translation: CASSSWDVTEAFF.

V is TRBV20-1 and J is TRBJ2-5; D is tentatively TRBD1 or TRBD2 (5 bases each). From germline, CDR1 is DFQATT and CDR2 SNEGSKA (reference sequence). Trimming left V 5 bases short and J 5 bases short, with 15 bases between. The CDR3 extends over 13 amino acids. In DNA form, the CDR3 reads TGCAGTGCTCCCTACCGGGACGGTGAGACCCAGTACTTC. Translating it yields CSAPYRDGETQYF.

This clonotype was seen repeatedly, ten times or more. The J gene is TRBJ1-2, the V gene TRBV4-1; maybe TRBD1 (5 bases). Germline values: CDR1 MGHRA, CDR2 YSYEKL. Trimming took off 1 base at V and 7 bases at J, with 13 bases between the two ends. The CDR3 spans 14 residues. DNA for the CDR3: TGCGCCAGCAGCCAAGTCAGGGCAGCGGCTGGCTACACCTTC. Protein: CASSQVRAAAGYTF.

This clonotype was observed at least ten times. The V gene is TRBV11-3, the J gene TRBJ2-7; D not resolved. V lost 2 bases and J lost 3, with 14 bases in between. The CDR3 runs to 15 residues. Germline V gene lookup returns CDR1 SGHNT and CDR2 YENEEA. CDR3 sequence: CASSLSHGRNYEQYF. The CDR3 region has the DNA TGTGCCAGCAGCTTAAGCCACGGACGTAACTACGAGCAGTACTTC.

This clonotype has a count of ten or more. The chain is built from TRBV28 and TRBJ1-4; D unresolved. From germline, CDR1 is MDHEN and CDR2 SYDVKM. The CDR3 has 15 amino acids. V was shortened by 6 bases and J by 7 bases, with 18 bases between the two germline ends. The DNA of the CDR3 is TGTGCCAGCAGCCCAGCGGGAGACGAGGTTGAAAAACTGTTTTTT. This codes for CASSPAGDEVEKLFF.